One sample yielded the 19 T cell receptor beta chains listed below, sequenced in a study of CD8+CD57+ T cells in acquired aplastic anemia. Genomic DNA provided the template from which TCR beta VDJ and CDR3 profiles were obtained. One entry per CDR3 protein, called by TCRdb with MiXCR from the reads. In the table there are more than 250,000 distinct CDR3 sequences, around 82% of which are singletons. Sequencing involved patients with CD8+CD57+ cell expansion previously shown by flow cytometry. Sequenced sample: sorted CD4+, CD8+, or CD8+CD57+ T cells (not recorded which) from PBMCs. These receptors all stem from a human donor with aplastic anemia.

Note on this clonotype: One end of the junction is discordant with germline, which a read error may explain. This chain joins TRBV9 and TRBJ2-3; no clear D gene. The germline CDR1 and CDR2 sequences are SGDLS and YYNGEE. This CDR3 is 13 amino acids long. CDR3 bases: TGTGCCAGCAGCGAAGGCAGCTTAGATGATACGCAGTTT. This codes for CASSEGSLDDTQF.

With regard to this clonotype: At one of its ends the junction is not consistent with the germline gene, which may arise from a read error. The rearrangement joins TRBV19 to TRBJ1-1; D uncertain. The CDR3 is 15 residues long. CDR1 LNHDA and CDR2 SQIVND come from the germline V gene (reference sequence). CDR3 nucleotides: TGTGCCAGTAGTATAGCTATCGCAGCCTACAATGAGGCTTTCTTC. Amino acids: CASSIAIAAYNEAFF. Together with reference TRBV19 and TRBJ1-1, the CDR3 gives the full variable domain: DGGITQSPKYLFRKEGQNVTLSCEQNLNHDAMYWYRQDPGQGLRLIYYSQIVNDFQKGDIAEGYSVSREKKESFPLTVTSAQKNPTAFYLCASSIAIAAYNEAFFGQGTRLTVV.

This clonotype was picked up one time. This chain connects TRBV7-2 to TRBJ2-1; perhaps TRBD1 as D (5 bases). Deletions cut 4 bases from V and 10 bases from J, with 20 bases between. The V gene's germline CDR1 is SGHTA and CDR2 FQGNSA. This CDR3 has 15 amino acids. CDR3: CASSSTGGAAYEQFF. CDR3 DNA: TGTGCCAGCAGCTCCACAGGCGGCGCCGCCTACGAGCAGTTCTTC. Supplemented by reference TRBV7-2 and TRBJ2-1, the full variable domain reads GAGVSQSPSNKVTEKGKDVELRCDPISGHTALYWYRQSLGQGLEFLIYFQGNSAPDKSGLPSDRFSAERTGGSVSTLTIQRTQQEDSAVYLCASSSTGGAAYEQFFGPGTRLTVL.

Turning to this clonotype: At one end the junction does not follow the germline gene, possibly because of a read error. This chain connects TRBV7-6 to TRBJ2-5, with 9 nucleotides matching TRBD1. This CDR3 is 14 amino acids long. CDR1 and CDR2 from the germline V gene are SGHVS and FNYEAQ. In nucleotides, the CDR3 is TGTGCCAGCAGCAACAGGGGGCAGGGCGGGGCCCAGTTTTTC. Its protein is CASSNRGQGGAQFF.

The chain employs TRBV10-3 and TRBJ2-5; TRBD1 matches at 8 bases. The CDR3 runs 15 residues. Looked up from germline, CDR1 is ENHRY and CDR2 is SYGVKD. The trim removed 6 bases at V and 5 bases at J, leaving 11 bases unmatched. CDR3 sequence: CAISPGGAESETQYF. The CDR3 nucleotides read TGTGCCATCAGCCCAGGGGGCGCGGAGTCGGAGACCCAGTACTTC.

This clonotype has just one count. V gene TRBV7-8 combines with J gene TRBJ2-7; D is undetermined. The V gene's germline CDR1 is SGHVS and CDR2 FQNEAQ. CDR3 size: 18 residues. The CDR3 spells CASSLPAGPNVQSYEQYV. The CDR3, as DNA: TGCGCCAGCAGCTTACCGGCAGGCCCCAATGTGCAGTCCTACGAGCAGTACGTC.

The chain joins TRBV11-1 to TRBJ2-5; unclear D gene. Germline lookup yields CDR1 SGHAT and CDR2 FQDESV (reference sequence). This CDR3 region has 14 residues. Trimming removed 5 bases at V and 2 bases at J, with 12 bases between. The CDR3 region is CASSRGMAQETQYF. In DNA, the CDR3 is TGTGCCAGCAGCAGAGGCATGGCGCAAGAGACCCAGTACTTC.

This clonotype has a single count. The germline gene is not matched at one end of the junction; a read error may be the cause. The rearrangement links TRBV19 to TRBJ1-4; no reliable D call. The V gene's germline CDR1 is LNHDA and CDR2 SQIVND (reference sequence). The CDR3 spans 17 residues. CDR3 residues: CARSIANGAYTDQILFF. In DNA, the CDR3 is TGTGCCAGAAGTATAGCCAACGGAGCCTACACTGATCAGATCTTGTTTTTT.

Concerning this clonotype: The junction and the germline gene differ at one end; a read error may be behind it. The chain has TRBV2 and TRBJ1-1; 7 bases are a match to TRBD1. The CDR3 contains 17 residues. Germline V gene data show CDR1 as SNHLY and CDR2 as FYNNEI. The CDR3 nucleotides are TGTGCCAGCAGCGGGGGGGACCGACAGGGAGGAAACACTGACCCTTGCTTT. Translated, it gives CASSGGDRQGGNTDPCF. The whole variable domain, remainder taken from reference TRBV2 and TRBJ1-1, is EPEVTQTPSHQVTQMGQEVILRCVPISNHLYFYWYRQILGQKVEFLVSFYNNEISEKSEIFDDQFSVERPDGSNFTLKIRSTKLEDSAMYFCASSGGDRQGGNTDPCFGQGTRLTVV.

The V call is TRBV11-1, the J call TRBJ2-5; weak D call: TRBD2 (5 bases). The V end lost 4 bases, the J end lost 6 bases, and 12 bases lay between the germline ends. The CDR3 sequence is 13 residues long. The V gene's germline CDR1 is SGHAT and CDR2 FQDESV (reference sequence). The CDR3 loop is CASSSAHGKTQYF. The CDR3 nucleotides read TGTGCCAGCAGCTCAGCGCACGGGAAGACCCAGTACTTC.

This chain uses TRBV24-1 with TRBJ1-5; TRBD1 matches at 8 bases. This CDR3 has 16 residues. Unmatched junction bases numbered 11, after V lost 7 bases and J lost 4 bases. Per the germline V gene, CDR1 is KGHDR and CDR2 is SFDVKD. CDR3 bases: TGTGCCACCAGGGTAGAGCGGGGACAGGAAAATCAGCCCCAGCATTTT. This encodes CATRVERGQENQPQHF.

In the case of this clonotype: Sequence at one end of the junction differs from germline and may be a read error. The chain couples TRBV9 to TRBJ1-4; D is ambiguous. Germline CDR1 and CDR2: SGDLS and YYNGEE. This CDR3 contains 17 residues. Here the CDR3 DNA reads TGTGCCATCAGCGAGTCGACTGGCGGAATAGATACTGAAAAACTGTTTTTT. It specifies CAISESTGGIDTEKLFF.

The genes are TRBV5-8 and TRBJ2-3; D is ambiguous. Trimming removed 3 bases at V and 6 bases at J, with 8 bases between. From germline, CDR1 is SGHTS and CDR2 YDEGEE. This CDR3 region has 12 residues. CDR3 nucleotides: TGTGCCAGCAGCTCTAGAACGGATACGCAGTATTTT. Translating gives CASSSRTDTQYF.

In this sample, this clonotype turned up many times. This rearrangement joins TRBV6-4 to TRBJ2-1, with 9 nucleotides matching TRBD1. V gave up 3 bases and J gave up 6 bases; unmatched junction bases: 6. Germline V gives CDR1 MRHNA, CDR2 SNTAGT. CDR3 length equals 15 residues. CDR3 nucleotides: TGTGCCAGCAGTGAAGTAGGACAGGGGTCCAATGAGCAGTTCTTC. Protein: CASSEVGQGSNEQFF.

This chain links TRBV7-9 with TRBJ2-1; 8 bases line up with TRBD1. The CDR3 loop spans 16 amino acids. Germline CDR1 SEHNR, CDR2 FQNEAQ (reference sequence). Trimming at V came to 6 bases and at J to 11 bases, leaving 18 bases not matched to a gene. The CDR3 region is CASSVETGGTGEQQFF. For the CDR3, the DNA is TGTGCCAGCAGTGTGGAAACAGGGGGGACCGGGGAGCAGCAGTTCTTC.

As to this clonotype: The missing conserved phenylalanine or tryptophan at the end of this CDR3 makes a read error likely. Because the CDR3's place on the DNA is in doubt, the DNA is left out and the CDR3 is given as listed by TCRdb. This rearrangement joins TRBV7-9 to TRBJ2-3; the table gives TRBD1 as D, unverified against the DNA. 13 amino acids form the CDR3, both terminal residues included. Germline V lookup: CDR1 SEHNR, CDR2 FQNEAQ (reference sequence). CDR3 sequence: CASGLGGDGLVYG.

The CDR3 DNA sequence: TGTGCCGGACAGGGGGATAGGGAGACCCAGGACTACGGGTACACCTTC. Translated: CAGQGDRETQDYGYTF. This sequence joins TRBV7-9 and TRBJ1-2; 10 positions agree with TRBD1. The trim removed 11 bases at V and 11 bases at J, leaving 23 bases unmatched. The CDR3 length is 16 residues. CDR1 SEHNR and CDR2 FQNEAQ come from the germline V gene (reference sequence).

About this clonotype: A much larger clone lies one base from this, so it may be a read error. This chain joins TRBV5-5 and TRBJ1-1; D gene uncertain. CDR3 length equals 15 residues. The V gene's germline CDR1 is SGHKS and CDR2 YYEKEE (reference sequence). V lost 6 bases, J lost 7 bases, and 22 bases lay in between. The CDR3 sequence is CASIFTSGGQDEAFF. CDR3 in DNA: TGTGCCAGCATCTTTACTAGCGGAGGGCAAGATGAAGCTTTCTTT.

In the case of this clonotype: Since the CDR3 does not end with the conserved phenylalanine or tryptophan, this likely comes from a read error. The DNA is left out, because the CDR3 cannot be placed on it with certainty; the CDR3 is given as TCRdb lists it. This sequence joins TRBV7-9 and TRBJ1-5. Germline lookup yields CDR1 SEHNR and CDR2 FQNEAQ (reference sequence). Both ends counted, the CDR3 spans 13 residues. The CDR3 here is CASSFTRSGRRDE.